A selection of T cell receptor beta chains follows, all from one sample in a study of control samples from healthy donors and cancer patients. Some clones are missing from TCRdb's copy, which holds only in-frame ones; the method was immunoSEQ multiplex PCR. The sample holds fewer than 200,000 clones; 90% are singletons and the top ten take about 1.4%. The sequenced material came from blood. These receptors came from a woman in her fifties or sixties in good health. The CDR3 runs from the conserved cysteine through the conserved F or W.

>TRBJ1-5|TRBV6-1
CASSDTGRTNQPQHF
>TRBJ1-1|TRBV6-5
CASQYRYIQVTEAFF
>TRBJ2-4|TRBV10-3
CAISGGGADIQYF
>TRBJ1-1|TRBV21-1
CASSKAQRDRVMNTEAFF
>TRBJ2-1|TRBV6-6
CASSSLSGGANEQFF
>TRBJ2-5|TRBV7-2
CASSTSETQYF
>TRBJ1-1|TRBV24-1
CATGDRGRTEAFF
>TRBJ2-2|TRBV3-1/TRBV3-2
CASSKQANTGELFF
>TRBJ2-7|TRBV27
CASSLSGTAPRNF
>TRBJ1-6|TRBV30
CACLRDRNNSPLHF
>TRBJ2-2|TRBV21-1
CASSAPGQGHTGELFF
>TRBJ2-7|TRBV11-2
CASRALLAGEDEQYF
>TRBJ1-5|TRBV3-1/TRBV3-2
CASSQGGGQPQHF
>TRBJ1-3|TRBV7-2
CASSSDRYSGNTIYF
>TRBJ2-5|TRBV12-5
CASGGWTSGLKETQYF
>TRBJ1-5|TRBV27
CASSIHGGNNQPQHF
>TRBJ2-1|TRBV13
CASRALAGLNEQFF
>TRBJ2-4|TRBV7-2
CASSAGINIQYF
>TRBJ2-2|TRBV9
CASNSGASTGELFF
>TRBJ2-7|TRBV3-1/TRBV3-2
CASSFKWARHRSYEQYF
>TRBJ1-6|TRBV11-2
CASTLHQFSPLHF
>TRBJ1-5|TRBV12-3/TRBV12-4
CASSSGQPQHF
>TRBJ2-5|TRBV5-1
CASSLEGRKETQYF
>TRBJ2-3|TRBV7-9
CASSFGPGLATDTQYF
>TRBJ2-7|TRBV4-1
CASSRRGRTDEQYF
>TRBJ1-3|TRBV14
CASSQVVGTIYF
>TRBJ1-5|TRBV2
CASSDQGYNQPQHF
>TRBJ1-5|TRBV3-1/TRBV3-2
CASSQDRAQPQHF
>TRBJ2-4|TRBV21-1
CASSRWDAGRCRNIQYF
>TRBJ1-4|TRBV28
CASSLPSTNEKLFF
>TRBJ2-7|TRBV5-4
CASSLSPGSYEQYF
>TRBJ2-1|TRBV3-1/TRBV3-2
CASSPISGSYNEQFF
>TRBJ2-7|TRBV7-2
CASSPRRGSYEQYF
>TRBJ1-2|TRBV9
CASSVDRPNYGYTF
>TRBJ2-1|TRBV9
CASSVQPGLGKNEQFF
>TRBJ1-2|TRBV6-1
CASSEARPGQGSYGYTF
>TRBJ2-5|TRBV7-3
CASSLMAEVETQYF
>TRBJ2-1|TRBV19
CASSMSSRSSYNEQFF
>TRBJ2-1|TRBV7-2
CASTEQVSSYNEQFF
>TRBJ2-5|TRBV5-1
CASSLVVAGGQETQYF
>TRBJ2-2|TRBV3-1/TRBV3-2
CASSLGGARTGELFF
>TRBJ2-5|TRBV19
CASSETVGLQETQYF
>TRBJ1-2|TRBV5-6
CASSLGQGQNYGYTF
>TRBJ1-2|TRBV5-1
CASSEDRELYGYTF